This T cell receptor beta chain derives from a study of synovial regulatory T cells in juvenile arthritis. Matched peripheral blood accompanied the synovial fluid taken from each patient with active arthritis. This clone counts as medium-sized by frequency. The protocol was immunoSEQ multiplex PCR, while the TCRdb copy is restricted to in-frame clones and leaves out a portion. The sample has approximately 2,000 clones. The CDR3 has 16 amino acids. No DNA was logged. Looked up from germline, CDR1 is LGHNT and CDR2 is FRNRAP. The receptor was isolated from a donor younger than 30 with juvenile idiopathic arthritis. The sequencing sample was made of Treg cells from the synovium. This chain connects TRBV12-5 to TRBJ2-7; TCRdb's D call of TRBD2 is untestable without DNA. The chain's CDR3 is CASGLVAGRGTDEQYF.